Reported below is one TCR beta chain. Its antigen is not yet known. Nothing much larger sits one base from this clone, and base qualities are not available. CDR3 length: 11 amino acids, cysteine to phenylalanine. Only CDR3 DNA is held: 33 bases, read in frame from base 1. From a lookup of the germline V gene (reference sequence), CDR1 and CDR2 are DFQATT and SNEGSKA. V and J are trimmed by 4 bases and 14 bases, and the gene matches miss 8 bases of the junction. The data were taken from a study of cytomegalovirus exposure and HLA in healthy donors (dated by TCRdb to about 2017). General notes on the study: An earlier analysis of around 600 of the donors reported 276 Gb of sequence data and 100 million to 140 million unique TCR beta sequences from about 180 million T cells. An early release covering about 600 HLA-typed donors comprised roughly 300 gigabases of sequencing data and tens of millions of unique TCR sequences. Among the roughly 400 genotyped donors, approximately 82% belonged to the genetic ancestry cluster associated with self-reported Caucasian donors. The study aimed to test whether signatures of past pathogen exposure could be identified by cataloging public T cell receptors. Using immunosequencing, the study profiled T cell repertoires from 500 to 800 subjects and related those repertoires to cytomegalovirus serostatus. Along with the roughly 700-subject first cohort, a separate validation cohort of over a hundred different subjects was used. The study combined high-throughput TCR immunosequencing, statistical association of individual TCRs with disease status, and machine learning to predict cytomegalovirus infection status. A later analysis re-examined previously published TCR beta repertoires from around 670 donors and added high-resolution HLA genotyping to investigate patterns of TCR occurrence. In the later analysis, no new phenotypic data were used to find candidate immune exposures; instead, reliance was placed on TCR beta sequences and their occurrence across donors. An earlier analysis of 500 to 750 of the donors applied high-throughput TCR beta sequencing to assess whether each TCR beta V gene segment acted as functional or pseudogenic. Alongside the repertoire data, information on donor age, sex, ethnicity and CMV serostatus was compiled. A later genetic analysis used genome-wide SNP genotypes for about three fifths of the 666 donors, treating that subset as a discovery cohort. Every repertoire in the discovery cohort had been generated on one and the same sequencing platform. Class I and class II HLA loci were covered by the typing at four-digit resolution. The number of donors typed differed by locus, with about 620-630 for A, B, C, DRB1 and DQB1, more than 500 for DQA1, 600 to 610 for DPA1, and around 430 for DPB1. About five DR-DQ haplotypes were treated as single units for association and clustering because of strong linkage in the cohort. Among about 360 genotyped donors of the cohort, an average of about 240,000 unique TCR beta nucleotide sequences were sequenced per donor, 15% to 20% of them non-productive.

Library preparation used the immunoSEQ multiplex PCR assay. The multiplex PCR relied on a mix of 60 forward primers for TCR Vbeta segments and 13 reverse primers for TCR Jbeta segments. The CDR3 region of rearranged TCR beta genes was amplified from genomic DNA by a multiplex PCR assay. The Illumina HiSeq System was used to sequence the amplified TCR beta libraries as 87-base-pair reads. The authors' analysis ran thus. A later analysis tallied 75 million to 85 million unique TCR beta chains across the 666 repertoires, and around 12 million of those chains were shared by two or more donors. Raw reads were error-corrected and collapsed into unique sequences with a nearest-neighbor algorithm that merged closely related sequences to remove PCR and sequencing errors. CDR3 sequences were aligned to IMGT reference sequences to assign V, D and J gene segments. For a sequence to be retained, a match of at least six nucleotides was required to both a V gene segment and a J gene segment. A rearrangement was called productive if the CDR3 had no stop codons and remained in frame with V and J, and every other rearrangement was called non-productive. CDR3 was defined by IMGT convention, running from the second conserved V-encoded cysteine to the conserved J-encoded phenylalanine. In an earlier analysis of 587 of the donors, sequences lacking an unambiguous match to a single V gene segment were excluded. An earlier analysis of almost 600 of the donors classified V segments as functional when productive rearrangements were above 56.7% and as segregating when the standard deviation between donors was above 5%. To diagnose cytomegalovirus status from the catalog of TCR beta chain sequences, a statistical classification framework was built. In a later analysis, TCR nucleotide sequences were compared against IMGT/GENE-DB human TR gene sequences so that V and J genes could be assigned. A later analysis assigned CDR3 sequences and most-parsimonious VDJ recombination scenarios with the TCRdist pipeline. In a later analysis, every TCR beta chain was defined by the combination of its CDR3 amino acid sequence and its V-gene family, and reads without a unique V-gene family were dropped. To address suspected cross-contamination and a sequencing artifact, a later analysis removed a few hundred highly shared, low-generation-probability nucleotide sequences. For each public chain, a later analysis derived a clonal expansion index from normalized ranks of inferred template counts within each repertoire. In a later analysis, generation probabilities were computed using a VDJ recombination model fitted to out-of-frame rearrangements, and the results were checked against IGoR. A later analysis scored TCR-TCR, TCR-HLA and TCR-CMV co-occurrence with hypergeometric tests, applying a repertoire-size bias correction to TCR pairs. To estimate false discovery rates, a later analysis permuted the HLA or CMV assignments 20 times. In a later analysis, co-occurring TCRs were grouped using DBSCAN, with TCRdist sequence similarity added in when clustering inside HLA-allele-positive subsets. For co-occurrence clustering, repertoires with fewer than 30,000 or more than 120,000 public chains were excluded, along with 5 or 6 repertoires with anomalous nucleotide sharing. Not all clones reach the TCRdb copy of this immuneACCESS table, which keeps in-frame sequences only. Checked studies attribute under half of the gap to unresolved V genes and leave the rest unexplained. The V and J calls and clone size come from that table; D and trimming were worked out from the DNA. The sample records approximately 170,000 clones, around 80% of which are singletons. The biggest ten clones account for about 2% of the sample.

The paper's findings and limits, for the study overall: In a later analysis, several top co-occurrence clusters were reported to appear linked to parvovirus B19, influenza, CMV and Epstein-Barr virus. CMV serostatus was the only immune exposure information available for the cohort. Compared with the 666-donor mean, donors in an Asian-associated ancestry cluster had fewer N-insertions in productive TCRs, according to a later genetic analysis. When HLA alleles, especially DR and DQ, strongly co-occurred, TCR associations were difficult to assign to individual alleles. Compared with equally common non-associated chains, HLA-associated TCR beta chains in a later analysis were more clonally expanded and had lower generation probabilities. An earlier analysis of roughly 570 of the donors showed that most TCR beta V segments appeared in productive rearrangements either about 87% or about 30% of the time, which broadly matched IMGT annotations. In vitro tests confirmed that a few of the cytomegalovirus-associated TCR beta chains recognize cytomegalovirus antigens. Correlated functional status among segregating V segments might reflect linkage disequilibrium, but an unknown experimental factor could not be ruled out. At a false discovery rate of 0.05, a later analysis linked around 17,000 TCR beta sequences to specific HLA alleles. The cohort was sequenced for TCR beta chains only, and without alpha or paired-chain data the features that could be detected were limited. Because HLA typing was unavailable for some donors at each locus, only the typed subset was used in association tests. The sequencing pipeline was judged likely to have produced a cluster of highly shared sequence variants as a technical artifact. Presence/absence analyses assumed roughly uniform sequencing depth across donors, an assumption that may not hold. According to a later analysis, most CMV-associated TCR beta chains appeared to be HLA-restricted, and the HLA associations seemed to be driven largely by CMV exposure. According to a later analysis, TCR association rates differed among HLA loci, with DRB1 alleles showing the most associated TCRs and HLA-C alleles showing the fewest. It was suggested by the authors that the approach could potentially be generalized to other disease states and immunological phenotypes. Most TCR sequences were seen in very few donors, while some public TCRs were found in many individuals. Roughly 17 rarely observed V segments, including chromosome 9 orphons, were excluded from the earlier analysis of approximately 500 of the donors because counts were too low. The classifier was reported to diagnose cytomegalovirus status with high specificity and sensitivity in both the original cohort and the validation cohort. V-gene and J-gene trimming of TCR beta chains was associated with a missense DCLRE1C variant in a later genetic analysis, and the association was replicated in an independent cohort. A further reported finding was that TCR beta sequences accurately predicted the HLA-A and HLA-B alleles for most subjects in the first cohort. The study listed 150 to 200 TCR beta chains as associated with cytomegalovirus. Some IMGT-functional V segments, including TRBV6-2 and TRBV6-3, could not be distinguished by the 87-base-pair reads and were therefore excluded.

The cohort was made up of approximately 670 healthy bone marrow donors. At the time of sampling, all cohort members were nominally healthy, though unrecorded immune exposures were likely present. CMV serostatus was recorded as positive for roughly 300 and negative for about 50% of the 666 cohort members, whereas no CMV serostatus was recorded for the donor in question. A peripheral blood sample was collected from each donor, and TCR beta sequencing was performed on peripheral blood mononuclear cells. Genomic DNA extraction from the blood cell samples was performed with the Qiagen DNeasy Blood Extraction Kit.

The sequence joins TRBV20-1 to TRBJ2-1; TRBD1 fits 7 bases in the junction. The source is a human donor in good health. Sequences were obtained from PBMCs. This receptor has the CDR3 CSAITTGYKFF. The bases read TGCAGTGCTATCACGACAGGGTATAAGTTCTTC.